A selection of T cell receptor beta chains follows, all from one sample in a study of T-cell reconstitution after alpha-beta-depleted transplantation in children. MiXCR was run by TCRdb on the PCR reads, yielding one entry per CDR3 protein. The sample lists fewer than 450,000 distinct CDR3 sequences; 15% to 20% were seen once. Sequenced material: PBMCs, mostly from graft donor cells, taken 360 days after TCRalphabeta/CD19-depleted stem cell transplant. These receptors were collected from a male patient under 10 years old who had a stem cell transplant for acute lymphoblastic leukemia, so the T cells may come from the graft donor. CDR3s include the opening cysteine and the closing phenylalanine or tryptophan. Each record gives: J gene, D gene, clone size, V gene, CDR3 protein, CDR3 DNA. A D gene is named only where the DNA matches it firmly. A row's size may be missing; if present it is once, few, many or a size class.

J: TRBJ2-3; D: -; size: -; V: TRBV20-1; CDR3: CSAPQSWGASTDTQYF; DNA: TGCAGTGCGCCGCAATCGTGGGGGGCGAGCACAGATACGCAGTATTTT
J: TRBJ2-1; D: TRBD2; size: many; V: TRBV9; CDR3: CASSDSGSSYNEQFF; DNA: TGTGCCAGCAGCGACAGCGGGAGCTCCTACAATGAGCAGTTCTTC
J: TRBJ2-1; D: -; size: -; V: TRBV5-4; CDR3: CASSLSPAGTPAYNEQFF; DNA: TGTGCCAGCAGCTTGTCCCCCGCCGGGACACCGGCCTACAATGAGCAGTTCTTC
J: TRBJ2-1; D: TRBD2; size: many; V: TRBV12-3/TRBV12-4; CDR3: CASSLEREGSYNEQFF; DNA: TGTGCCAGCAGTTTAGAGCGGGAGGGCTCCTACAATGAGCAGTTCTTC
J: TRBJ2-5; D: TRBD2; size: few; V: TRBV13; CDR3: CASSRGRTQETQYF; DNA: TGTGCCAGCAGTCGCGGGAGGACCCAAGAGACCCAGTACTTC
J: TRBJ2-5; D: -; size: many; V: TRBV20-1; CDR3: CSARPGVGETQYF; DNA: TGCAGTGCTAGACCAGGAGTTGGAGAGACCCAGTACTTC
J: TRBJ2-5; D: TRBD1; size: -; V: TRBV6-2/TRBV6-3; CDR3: CASSYGDRVMETQYF; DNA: TGTGCCAGCAGTTACGGGGACAGGGTTATGGAGACCCAGTACTTC
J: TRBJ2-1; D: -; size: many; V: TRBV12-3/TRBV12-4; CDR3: CASGFERSSSYNEQFF; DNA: TGTGCCAGCGGGTTTGAGCGGTCGAGCTCCTACAATGAGCAGTTCTTC
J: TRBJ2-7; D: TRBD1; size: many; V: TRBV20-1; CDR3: CSARADRVEQYF; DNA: TGCAGTGCTAGAGCCGACAGGGTCGAGCAGTACTTC
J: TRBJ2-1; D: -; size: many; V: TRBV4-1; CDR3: CASSQAGWYEQFF; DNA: TGCGCCAGCAGCCAAGCCGGCTGGTATGAGCAGTTCTTC
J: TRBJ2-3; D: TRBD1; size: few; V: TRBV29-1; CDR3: CSVHRGPDTQYF; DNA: TGCAGCGTTCACAGGGGTCCAGATACGCAGTATTTT
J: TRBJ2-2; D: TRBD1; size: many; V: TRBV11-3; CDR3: CASSFVYLEQGTAGELFF; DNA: TGTGCCAGCAGCTTCGTATATCTGGAACAGGGGACGGCCGGGGAGCTGTTTTTT
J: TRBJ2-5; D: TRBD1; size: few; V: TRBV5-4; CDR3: CASSLAYGTVVQSQETQYF; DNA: TGTGCCAGCAGCTTGGCATATGGGACAGTCGTTCAATCCCAAGAGACCCAGTACTTC
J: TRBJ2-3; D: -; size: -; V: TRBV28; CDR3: CATGNPGRGDPQYF; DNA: TGTGCTACGGGGAACCCGGGAAGGGGAGATCCGCAGTATTTT
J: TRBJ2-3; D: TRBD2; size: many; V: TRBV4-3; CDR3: CASSQDQLAGRDTQYF; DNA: TGCGCCAGCAGCCAAGATCAACTAGCGGGGCGGGATACGCAGTATTTT
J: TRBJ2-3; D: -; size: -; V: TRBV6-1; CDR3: CASSEKQISTDTQYF; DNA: TGTGCCAGCAGTGAGAAACAAATTAGCACAGATACGCAGTATTTT
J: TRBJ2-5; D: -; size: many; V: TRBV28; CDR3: CASRLRETQYF; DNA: TGTGCCAGCCGCCTGCGCGAAACCCAGTACTTC
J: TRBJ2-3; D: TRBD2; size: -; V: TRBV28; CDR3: CASSRTSGDTQYF; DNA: TGTGCCAGCAGCCGGACTAGCGGGGATACGCAGTATTTT
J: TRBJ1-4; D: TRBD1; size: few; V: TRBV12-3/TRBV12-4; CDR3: CASSYDREEGNEKLFF; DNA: TGTGCCAGCAGTTACGACAGGGAGGAGGGGAATGAAAAACTGTTTTTT
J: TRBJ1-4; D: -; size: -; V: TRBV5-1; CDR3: CASSLVQGTEKLFF; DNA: TGCGCCAGCAGCTTGGTCCAGGGAACTGAAAAACTGTTTTTT
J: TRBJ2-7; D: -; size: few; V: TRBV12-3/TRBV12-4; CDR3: CASSLFGPHEQYF; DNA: TGTGCCAGCAGTTTATTTGGCCCCCACGAGCAGTACTTC
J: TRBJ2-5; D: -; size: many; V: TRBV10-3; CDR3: CAISESHIQETQYF; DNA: TGTGCCATCAGTGAGTCACATATACAAGAGACCCAGTACTTC
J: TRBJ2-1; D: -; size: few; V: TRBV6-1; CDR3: CASRNEQFF; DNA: TGTGCCAGCAGGAATGAGCAGTTCTTC
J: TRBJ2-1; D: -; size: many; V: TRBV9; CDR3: CASSVDPQGALGNEQFF; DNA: TGTGCCAGCAGCGTAGACCCACAGGGCGCTTTAGGGAATGAGCAGTTCTTC
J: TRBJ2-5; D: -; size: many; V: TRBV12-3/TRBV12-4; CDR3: CASSFQSYLETQYF; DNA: TGTGCCAGCAGTTTCCAATCTTACCTGGAGACCCAGTACTTC
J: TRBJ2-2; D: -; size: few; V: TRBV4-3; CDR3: CASSQAGARNTGELFF; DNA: TGCGCCAGCAGCCAAGCGGGGGCGCGGAATACCGGGGAGCTGTTTTTT
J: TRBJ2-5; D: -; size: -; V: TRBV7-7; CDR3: CASSLDLLGTQYF; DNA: TGTGCTAGCAGCTTAGACCTCCTGGGGACCCAGTACTTC
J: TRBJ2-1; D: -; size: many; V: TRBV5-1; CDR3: CASSLSPRDNEQFF; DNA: TGCGCCAGCAGCTTATCCCCTAGAGACAATGAGCAGTTCTTC
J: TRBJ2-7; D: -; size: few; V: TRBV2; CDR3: CASETDSYEQYF; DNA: TGTGCCAGCGAAACGGATTCCTACGAGCAGTACTTC
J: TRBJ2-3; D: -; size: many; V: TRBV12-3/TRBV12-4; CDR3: CASSSPTRENTDTQYF; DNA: TGTGCCAGCAGTTCCCCGACTAGGGAGAACACAGATACGCAGTATTTT
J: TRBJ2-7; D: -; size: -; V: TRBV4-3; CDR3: CASSQGRDLAYEQYF; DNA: TGCGCCAGCAGCCAAGGCAGGGACCTTGCCTACGAGCAGTACTTC
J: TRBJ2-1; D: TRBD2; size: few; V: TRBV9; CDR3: CASSGHGTSGNEQFF; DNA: TGTGCCAGCAGTGGGCACGGGACTAGCGGGAATGAGCAGTTCTTC
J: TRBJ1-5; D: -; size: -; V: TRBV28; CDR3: CASSLGVAQPQHF; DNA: TGTGCCAGCAGTTTGGGGGTAGCCCAGCCCCAGCATTTT
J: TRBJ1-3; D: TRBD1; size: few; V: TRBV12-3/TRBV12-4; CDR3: CASSLARGGNTIYF; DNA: TGTGCCAGCAGTTTAGCCAGGGGGGGAAACACCATATATTTT
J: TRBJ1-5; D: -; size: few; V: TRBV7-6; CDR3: CASSLAGPPSNQPQHF; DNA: TGTGCCAGCAGCTTAGCAGGCCCTCCTAGCAATCAGCCCCAGCATTTT
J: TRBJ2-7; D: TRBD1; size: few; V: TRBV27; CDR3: CASSLSSGTVSYEQYF; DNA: TGTGCCAGCAGTTTATCGTCCGGGACAGTTTCCTACGAGCAGTACTTC
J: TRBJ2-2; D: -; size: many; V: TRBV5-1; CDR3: CASSEDGGGWELFF; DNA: TGCGCCAGCAGCGAAGACGGAGGAGGTTGGGAGCTGTTTTTT
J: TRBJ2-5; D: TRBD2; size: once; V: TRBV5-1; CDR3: CASSPYPGREGETQYF; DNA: TGCGCCAGCAGCCCCTACCCCGGGAGGGAGGGAGAGACCCAGTACTTC
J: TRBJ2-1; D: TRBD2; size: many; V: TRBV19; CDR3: CASSNPRTSGIDEQFF; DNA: TGTGCCAGTAGTAATCCCCGGACTAGCGGGATCGATGAGCAGTTCTTC
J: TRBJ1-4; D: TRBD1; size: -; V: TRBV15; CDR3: CATSSQPGTGVEKLFF; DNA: TGTGCCACCAGCTCCCAACCCGGGACAGGGGTAGAAAAACTGTTTTTT
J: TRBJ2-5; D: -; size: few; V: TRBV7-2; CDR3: CASRGRQETQYF; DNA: TGTGCCAGCAGGGGGCGGCAAGAGACCCAGTACTTC
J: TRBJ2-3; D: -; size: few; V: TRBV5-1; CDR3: CASSLMRSGEGTDTQYF; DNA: TGCGCCAGCAGCTTGATGCGGTCGGGCGAGGGCACAGATACGCAGTATTTT
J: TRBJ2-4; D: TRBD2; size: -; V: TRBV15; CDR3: CATRGAGLAKNIQYF; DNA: TGTGCCACCAGAGGAGCGGGGTTAGCCAAAAACATTCAGTACTTC
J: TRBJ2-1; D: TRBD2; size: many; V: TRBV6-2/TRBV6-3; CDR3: CASSGGTSGPSSYNEQFF; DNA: TGTGCCAGCAGTGGGGGGACTAGCGGGCCGAGCTCCTACAATGAGCAGTTCTTC
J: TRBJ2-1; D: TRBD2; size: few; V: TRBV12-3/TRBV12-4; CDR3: CASRPGGVLYNEQFF; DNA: TGTGCCAGCAGACCGGGGGGGGTACTATACAATGAGCAGTTCTTC
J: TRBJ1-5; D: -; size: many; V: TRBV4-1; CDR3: CASSQDRGLPTSNQPQHF; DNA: TGCGCCAGCAGCCAAGATCGCGGGCTACCAACTAGCAATCAGCCCCAGCATTTT
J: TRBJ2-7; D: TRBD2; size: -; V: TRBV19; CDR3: CATSLAGGDEQYF; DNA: TGTGCCACCTCATTAGCGGGAGGAGACGAGCAGTACTTC
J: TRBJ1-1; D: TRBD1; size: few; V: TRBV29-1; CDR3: CSVDPAGTGNTEAFF; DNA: TGCAGCGTTGACCCGGCCGGGACAGGGAACACTGAAGCTTTCTTT
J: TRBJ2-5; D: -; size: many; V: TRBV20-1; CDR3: CSASDRETQYF; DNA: TGCAGTGCTAGTGATAGGGAGACCCAGTACTTC
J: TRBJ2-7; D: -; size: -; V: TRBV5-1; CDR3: CASSLEIVPWYEQYF; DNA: TGCGCCAGCAGCTTGGAAATAGTCCCTTGGTACGAGCAGTACTTC
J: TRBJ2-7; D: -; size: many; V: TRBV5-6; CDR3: CASSLGQIRTYEQYF; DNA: TGTGCCAGCAGCTTGGGGCAGATCCGTACCTACGAGCAGTACTTC
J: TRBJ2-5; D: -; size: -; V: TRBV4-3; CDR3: CASSQERLLAARGETQYF; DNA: TGCGCCAGCAGCCAAGAGAGGCTTTTGGCAGCGAGGGGGGAGACCCAGTACTTC
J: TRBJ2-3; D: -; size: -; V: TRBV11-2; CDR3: CASSLAGGYTDTQYF; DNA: TGTGCCAGCAGCTTAGCTGGAGGCTACACAGATACGCAGTATTTT
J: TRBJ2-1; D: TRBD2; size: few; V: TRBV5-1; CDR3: CASSLWGTSGNNEQFF; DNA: TGCGCCAGCAGCCTCTGGGGGACTAGCGGAAACAATGAGCAGTTCTTC
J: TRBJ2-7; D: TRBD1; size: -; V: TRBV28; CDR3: CASSLYRGLSPYEQYF; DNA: TGTGCCAGCAGTTTATACAGGGGCCTCTCCCCCTACGAGCAGTACTTC
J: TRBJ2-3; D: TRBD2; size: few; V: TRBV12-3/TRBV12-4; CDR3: CASSCLAGGKAADTQYF; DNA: TGTGCCAGCAGTTGCTTAGCGGGTGGGAAGGCTGCAGATACGCAGTATTTT
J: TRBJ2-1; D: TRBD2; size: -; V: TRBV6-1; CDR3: CASSPLSGRANEQFF; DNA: TGTGCCAGCAGTCCTCTTAGCGGGAGGGCAAACGAGCAGTTCTTC